The entry below describes one TCR beta chain. The use of a sample-barcoded 5' primer and a J-beta primer mix characterized a second PCR of about 7 to 12 cycles. MiXCR, run by TCRdb on the 5' RACE reads, gives a single entry per CDR3 protein. The sample shows around 1,900,000 distinct CDR3 sequences, more than 35% of them seen only once. The sample is drawn from a study of blood T cells in healthy people across ages. Germline V gene data show CDR1 as SGHAT and CDR2 as FQNNGV. There are 13 residues in the CDR3. Trimming removed 0 bases at V and 6 bases at J, with 6 bases between. Healthy Caucasian individuals from Russia aged roughly 6 to 90 served as donors. Peripheral blood, about 10 milliliters per donor, was collected. Per sample, a minimum of 7 million PBMCs were isolated.

The rearrangement joins TRBV11-2 to TRBJ2-1; D remains ambiguous. Source material: blood. This sequence originates from a human donor in good health. CDR3 residues: CASSLDIANEQFF. The CDR3 DNA reads TGTGCCAGCAGCTTAGATATAGCCAATGAGCAGTTCTTC.